Below are 15 T cell receptor beta chains sequenced from a single sample in a study of blood T cell repertoires in COVID-19. Clones were read by immunoSEQ multiplex PCR, and TCRdb kept only the in-frame ones, dropping some. The sample consists of 200,000 to 250,000 clones, 88% of them appearing once. Material for sequencing was peripheral blood. The source of these receptors is a woman younger than 45 with COVID-19, enrolled during active disease.

The chain is built from TRBV7-8 and TRBJ1-1, with TRBD1 matching 10 bases. This CDR3 is 17 amino acids long. Looked up from germline, CDR1 is SGHVS and CDR2 is FQNEAQ. J was trimmed by 1 base and V by 5 bases; bases with no gene match: 10. The DNA for the CDR3 is TGTGCCAGCAGCCTTAGTAGGGACAGGGGAGAGAACACTGAAGCTTTCTTT. Translating gives CASSLSRDRGENTEAFF.

The chain joins TRBV2 to TRBJ1-6; D perhaps matches TRBD1 (5 bases). V lost 1 base to trimming and J lost 7 bases, with 11 bases between them. The CDR3 length is 15 residues. The germline V gene has CDR1 SNHLY and CDR2 FYNNEI. CDR3 bases: TGTGCCAGCAGTGAAGAGGGGCTGGGGAATTCACCCCTCCACTTT. It yields the protein CASSEEGLGNSPLHF.

This chain uses TRBV6-5 with TRBJ1-6; 7 bases are a match to TRBD1. Germline V gene lookup returns CDR1 MNHEY and CDR2 SVGAGI. Trimming cost V 1 base and J 10 bases; bases outside gene matches: 7. The CDR3 contains 15 residues. CDR3 loop: CASSYFGTVDSPLHF. The CDR3 DNA reads TGTGCCAGCAGTTACTTCGGGACAGTTGACTCACCCCTCCACTTT.

The chain carries TRBV9 and TRBJ2-2; 10 nucleotides match TRBD2. The germline CDR1 and CDR2 sequences are SGDLS and YYNGEE. The CDR3 covers 16 residues. The trim removed 0 bases at V and 4 bases at J, leaving 3 bases unmatched. CDR3 sequence reads: CASSVEAGGRTGELFF. CDR3 sequence (DNA): TGTGCCAGCAGCGTAGAAGCGGGGGGGCGCACCGGGGAGCTGTTTTTT.

The chain is built from TRBV14 and TRBJ2-7; TRBD2 matches at 11 bases. CDR1 is SGHDN and CDR2 is FVKESK in the germline V gene. J lost 0 bases, V lost 6 bases, and 1 base had no gene match. The CDR3 consists of 14 residues. The CDR3 loop is CASRTSGSSYEQYV. CDR3 bases: TGTGCCAGCAGAACTAGCGGGAGCTCCTACGAGCAGTACGTC.

The rearrangement joins TRBV6-5 to TRBJ1-2; D is unclear. Trimming removed 11 bases from V and 1 base from J, with 14 bases in between. The CDR3 is 13 amino acids. Germline lookup yields CDR1 MNHEY and CDR2 SVGAGI. Here the CDR3 reads CAARVLFNYGYTF. The CDR3 region has the DNA TGTGCCGCGCGGGTTCTCTTTAACTATGGCTACACCTTC.

This clone was seen a single time. This chain links TRBV7-2 with TRBJ1-5; TRBD1 agrees at 8 bases. Per germline, CDR1 SGHTA and CDR2 FQGNSA. The junction had 6 bases not matched to a gene; V was cut back by 3 bases and J by 8 bases. There are 14 residues in the CDR3. The CDR3 sequence is CASSLTGVTKPQHF. For the CDR3, the DNA is TGTGCCAGCAGCTTGACAGGGGTAACAAAGCCCCAGCATTTT. Together with reference TRBV7-2 and TRBJ1-5, the CDR3 gives the full variable domain: GAGVSQSPSNKVTEKGKDVELRCDPISGHTALYWYRQSLGQGLEFLIYFQGNSAPDKSGLPSDRFSAERTGGSVSTLTIQRTQQEDSAVYLCASSLTGVTKPQHFGDGTRLSIL.

The chain uses TRBV11-3 and TRBJ2-7; D is possibly TRBD1 (6 bases). The CDR3 loop spans 14 amino acids. The germline gives CDR1 SGHNT, CDR2 YENEEA. V lost 1 base and J 6 bases, leaving 13 bases between the germline ends. CDR3 DNA sequence: TGTGCCAGCAGCTTAGCCGCTACAGGGCTCGAGCAGTACGTC. It codes for CASSLAATGLEQYV.

The chain employs TRBV11-3 and TRBJ1-1; D ambiguous. The germline V gene has CDR1 SGHNT and CDR2 YENEEA. The CDR3 length is 15 residues. Trimming removed 3 bases at V and 3 bases at J, with 14 bases between. CDR3 nucleotide sequence: TGTGCCAGCAGCTTTGGCGGTTTGGGTGACACTGAAGCTTTCTTT. It specifies CASSFGGLGDTEAFF.

The chain recombines TRBV25-1 with TRBJ1-1; possibly TRBD1 for D (5 bases). V was shortened by 6 bases and J by 3 bases, with 11 bases between the two germline ends. The V gene's germline CDR1 is MGHDK and CDR2 SYGVNS. The CDR3 runs to 13 residues. The CDR3 DNA reads TGTGCCAGCAGCCTCGACAGCTACACTGAAGCTTTCTTT. It specifies CASSLDSYTEAFF.

This clone was seen only once. The chain joins TRBV11-2 to TRBJ2-7, with TRBD2 as a possible D gene (5 bases). This CDR3 is built from 13 residues. CDR1 and CDR2 from the germline V gene are SGHAT and FQNNGV. V lost 5 bases and J 9 bases, leaving 17 bases between the germline ends. The CDR3 spells CASSPREGLGQYF. The CDR3 nucleotides read TGTGCCAGCAGCCCGAGAGAGGGCCTGGGGCAGTACTTC.

V usage is TRBV7-2 and J usage is TRBJ2-7; 8 bases are a match to TRBD2. CDR3 length: 16 amino acids. After removal of 1 base from V and 3 bases from J, the junction contained 8 bases not matched to a gene. Germline V lookup: CDR1 SGHTA, CDR2 FQGNSA. This CDR3 reads CASSLVQLADLYEQYF. Written as DNA, the CDR3 is TGTGCCAGCAGCTTAGTTCAACTAGCGGACCTCTACGAGCAGTACTTC.

This chain uses TRBV5-4 with TRBJ2-1; D is ambiguous. Germline assignment: CDR1 SGHNT and CDR2 YYREEE (reference sequence). Trimming left V 3 bases short and J 3 bases short, with 7 bases between. CDR3 length equals 13 residues. This CDR3 reads CASSSSSYNEQFF. CDR3 bases: TGTGCCAGCAGCTCATCTAGCTACAATGAGCAGTTCTTC.

The chain is built from TRBV6-2 or TRBV6-3 and TRBJ2-3; 9 bases are a match to TRBD2. The CDR3 consists of 17 residues. The ends lost 2 bases at V and 8 bases at J; junction bases unmatched: 14. The V gene's germline CDR1 is MNHEY and CDR2 SVGEGT. The DNA of the CDR3 is TGTGCCAGCAGTTACGCAGGGAGCGGGGGGAGCCCTAGTACGCAGTATTTT. Amino acids: CASSYAGSGGSPSTQYF.

This clone was counted once. One junction end disagrees with the germline gene, perhaps due to a read error. J is TRBJ2-5 and V is TRBV7-9; TRBD2 matches 7 bases. The CDR3 has 12 residues. CDR1 and CDR2 (germline): SEHNR, FQNEAQ (reference sequence). The CDR3 nucleotides read TGTGCCAGCAGCACCCGGGGGGAGAGCCAGTACTTC. This codes for CASSTRGESQYF.